These 14 T cell receptor beta chains came from one sample sequenced in a study of blood T cell repertoires in COVID-19. Here immunoSEQ multiplex PCR was the method, and the copy in TCRdb shows in-frame clones only, minus some. The data show 200,000 to 300,000 clones, 84% seen once. Source material: peripheral blood. The receptors come from a man between 60 and 75 years old with acute or convalescent COVID-19.

The genes are TRBV27 and TRBJ1-6; 7 nucleotides agree with TRBD1. The CDR3 covers 16 residues. Germline V lookup: CDR1 MNHEY, CDR2 SMNVEV (reference sequence). Trimming at V came to 4 bases and at J to 10 bases, leaving 13 bases not matched to a gene. CDR3 nucleotides: TGTGCCAGCAGTTCTATAAACAGGGGAGTCCGGTCACCCCTCCACTTT. The encoded protein is CASSSINRGVRSPLHF.

V is TRBV5-1 and J is TRBJ1-4, with a possible D match to TRBD1 (6 bases). The germline gives CDR1 SGHRS, CDR2 YFSETQ. The ends were cut back, 0 bases at V and 8 bases at J, with 20 bases in the middle. The CDR3 loop spans 17 amino acids. The CDR3 nucleotides are TGCGCCAGCAGCTTGGGTGGGGGCTTTCGGGCCCGGGAAAAACTGTTTTTT. This sequence encodes CASSLGGGFRAREKLFF.

The chain combines TRBV6-1 with TRBJ1-1; 7 nucleotides agree with TRBD1. Per the germline V gene, CDR1 is MNHNS and CDR2 is SASEGT. After removal of 2 bases from V and 4 bases from J, the junction contained 4 bases not matched to a gene. This CDR3 region has 14 residues. The CDR3 DNA sequence: TGTGCCAGCAGTGAACACAGGGGACTCACTGAAGCTTTCTTT. Translated: CASSEHRGLTEAFF.

The gene calls are TRBV7-9 and TRBJ2-7; D not certain. This CDR3 is 15 amino acids long. Germline CDR1 reads SEHNR; CDR2 reads FQNEAQ (reference sequence). V gave up 5 bases and J gave up 4 bases, with 18 bases separating them. CDR3 sequence (DNA): TGTGCCAGCAGCCCAACGAACGAACGGTGGTACGAGCAGTACTTC. Protein sequence: CASSPTNERWYEQYF.

The rearrangement joins TRBV27 to TRBJ1-2, with D perhaps TRBD1 (5 bases). Trimming cost V 4 bases and J 2 bases, with 11 bases left between them. The CDR3 is 14 amino acids. Looked up from germline, CDR1 is MNHEY and CDR2 is SMNVEV (reference sequence). The DNA of the CDR3 is TGTGCCAGCAGTTCGCTTCGGGGGAACTATGGCTACACCTTC. This sequence encodes CASSSLRGNYGYTF.

The genes are TRBV24-1 and TRBJ2-3; 8 bases align to TRBD1. V shed 3 bases and J 2 bases; nucleotides not matched to a gene: 12. Germline V gene sequence: CDR1 KGHDR, CDR2 SFDVKD. The CDR3 length is 18 residues. The CDR3 sequence: CATSDRSAGTGYTDTQYF. CDR3 nucleotide sequence: TGTGCCACCAGTGATAGATCGGCCGGGACAGGCTACACAGATACGCAGTATTTT.

The V and J genes are TRBV18 and TRBJ1-6, with D perhaps matching TRBD1 (6 bases). The CDR3 length is 15 residues. Germline-derived CDR1 and CDR2 are KGHSH and LQKENI. V was shortened by 0 bases and J by 5 bases, with 8 bases between the two germline ends. The CDR3 is CASSPPDRNNSPLHF. Written as DNA, the CDR3 is TGTGCCAGCTCACCACCCGACAGGAATAATTCACCCCTCCACTTT.

The chain combines TRBV9 with TRBJ2-7, with a weak D call TRBD1 (6 bases). The CDR3 has 15 residues. Germline V gene sequence: CDR1 SGDLS, CDR2 YYNGEE. V gave up 4 bases and J gave up 2 bases, with 16 bases separating them. This CDR3 is CASSIDIQGPYEQYF. The CDR3 region has the DNA TGTGCCAGCAGCATTGACATCCAGGGGCCCTACGAGCAGTACTTC.

This clone showed up just a few times. The chain has TRBV9 and TRBJ1-2, with TRBD1 matching over 8 bases. Germline CDR1 is SGDLS and CDR2 is YYNGEE. This CDR3 spans 12 amino acids. The V and J ends lost 5 bases and 3 bases, in that order; junction bases with no gene match: 0. This CDR3 reads CASRQGDYGYTF. The CDR3 DNA is TGTGCCAGCAGACAGGGGGACTATGGCTACACCTTC.

The rearrangement joins TRBV18 to TRBJ2-7, with 7 bases lining up with TRBD2. The CDR3 length is 17 residues. Germline lookup yields CDR1 KGHSH and CDR2 LQKENI. Losses at the gene ends were 3 bases for V and 7 bases for J; bases not matched to a gene: 18. CDR3 sequence: CASSPRISVAGVGEQYF. The CDR3 DNA reads TGTGCCAGCTCACCCCGGATTTCGGTGGCGGGAGTAGGGGAGCAGTACTTC.

The gene calls are TRBV7-2 and TRBJ1-1; possibly TRBD1 for D (5 bases). The V end was cut by 4 bases, the J end by 2 bases, with 11 bases between. The CDR3 has 14 residues. Germline assignment: CDR1 SGHTA and CDR2 FQGNSA. CDR3 sequence: CASSSLGQNTEAFF. DNA of the CDR3: TGTGCCAGCAGCTCCCTGGGGCAAAACACTGAAGCTTTCTTT.

This rearrangement joins TRBV28 to TRBJ2-1; TRBD2 matches 8 bases. The CDR3 is 15 residues long. V lost 6 bases to trimming and J lost 4 bases; unmatched junction nucleotides: 8. CDR1 is MDHEN and CDR2 is SYDVKM in the germline V gene. The CDR3 DNA reads as TGTGCCAGCAGCTCAGCAGCGGGAGTATACAATGAGCAGTTCTTC. Encoded protein: CASSSAAGVYNEQFF.

This sequence joins TRBV6-2 or TRBV6-3 and TRBJ1-2, with unresolved D. Trimming took off 0 bases at V and 4 bases at J, with 3 bases between the two ends. The CDR3 sequence is 12 residues long. Per the germline V gene, CDR1 is MNHEY and CDR2 is SVGEGT. The CDR3 here is CASSYSLYGYTF. The DNA for the CDR3 is TGTGCCAGCAGTTACTCCCTCTATGGCTACACCTTC.

In regard to this clone: Other DNA sequences within the sample encode an identical CDR3. This chain uses TRBV7-9 with TRBJ2-7, with D possibly being TRBD2 (6 bases). The CDR3 has 12 amino acids. Germline V gives CDR1 SEHNR, CDR2 FQNEAQ (reference sequence). Trimming stripped 2 bases from V and 5 bases from J, with 7 bases between. CDR3 DNA sequence: TGTGCCAGCAGCTTAACGGGAGACGAGCAGTACTTC. Amino acids: CASSLTGDEQYF.